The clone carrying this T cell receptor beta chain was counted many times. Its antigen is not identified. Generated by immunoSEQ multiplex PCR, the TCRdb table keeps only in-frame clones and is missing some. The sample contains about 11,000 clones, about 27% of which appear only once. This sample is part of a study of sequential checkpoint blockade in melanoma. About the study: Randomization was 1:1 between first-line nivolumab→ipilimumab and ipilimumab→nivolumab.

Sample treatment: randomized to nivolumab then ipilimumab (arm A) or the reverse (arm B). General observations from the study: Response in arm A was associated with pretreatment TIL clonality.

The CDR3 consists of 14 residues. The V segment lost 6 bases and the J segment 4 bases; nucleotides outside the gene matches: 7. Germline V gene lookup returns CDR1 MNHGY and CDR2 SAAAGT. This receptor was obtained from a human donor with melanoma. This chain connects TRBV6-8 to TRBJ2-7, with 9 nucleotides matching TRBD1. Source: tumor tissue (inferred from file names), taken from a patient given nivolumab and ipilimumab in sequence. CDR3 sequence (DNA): TGTGCCAGCAGCACCGGGACAGGGATTTACGAGCAGTACTTC. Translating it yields CASSTGTGIYEQYF.